This T cell receptor (beta chain) is from a study of blood T cell repertoires in COVID-19. Overall study context: Both acute and convalescent COVID-19 samples were obtained from the United States, Italy and Spain.

Adults between about 18 and 89 years of age took part from 24 US areas. The germline V and J ends were trimmed by 6 bases and 6 bases, with 12 bases remaining between them. The CDR3 loop spans 12 amino acids. Germline assignment: CDR1 SQVTM and CDR2 ANQGSEA. Sequencing was performed with immunoSEQ multiplex PCR; in TCRdb, only in-frame clones are kept and a portion is missing. The sample lists 200,000 or so clones; approximately 89% were seen once. This TCR was recovered from a woman in her thirties or forties with acute COVID-19. The chain combines TRBV29-1 with TRBJ2-1; tentative D call: TRBD2 (5 bases). Material: PBMCs or T cells enriched from blood (not recorded which). CDR3 loop: CSVEGSLNEQFF. In nucleotides, the CDR3 is TGCAGCGTCGAGGGCAGCCTCAATGAGCAGTTCTTC.